Below, one TCR beta chain is given with its context. This clone was seen a few times. There is no known antigen for this receptor. Per-nucleotide qualities are absent, and no much larger clonotype sits a single base away. The High Capacity cDNA Reverse Transcription Kit was used to reverse transcribe all of the isolated RNA, meaning that expressed TCRB transcripts were what got sequenced. Deep immunoSEQ sequencing was performed on naive, central memory and regulatory T cell samples, with an average of roughly 3.5 million total reads per sample. Sorted cells were lysed in RLT buffer and RNA was extracted with DNase-treated RNeasy Micro or Mini kits, depending on cell number. Each cell subset was processed separately to prevent cross-contamination, with patient and healthy donor samples processed together. The immunoSEQ multiplex PCR was used to amplify TCRB sequences from cDNA, generating 87-bp fragments that spanned the CDR3 region. Sequencing of the amplicons was performed on the Illumina HiSeq platform. The study's own analysis went as follows. Synthetic template baselines were used to correct PCR bias computationally, reads within Hamming distance 2 were collapsed, and singletons that could not be merged were discarded. Reads were aligned against IMGT to assign V, D and J genes, CDR3 length and insertions or deletions at six rearrangement sites. Within each subset, clonotype counts were normalized to the number of sorted cells before true diversity and Gini coefficients were calculated with the tcR R package. Repertoire sharing was quantified using the overlap coefficient calculated on TCRB nucleotide sequences. Sourced from immuneACCESS, this table was stored by TCRdb with only in-frame sequences that have V and J called. A share of the clones is absent; for the studies checked, an unresolved V gene accounts for under half, and the remainder has no known explanation. V, J and clone size are taken as reported in that table, and D and trimming were inferred from the DNA itself. The sample table holds some 350,000 clones, of which 8.5% to 10% were seen once. The top ten clonotypes cover over 0.45% of the sample.

A single peripheral blood draw of about 116 mL on average was collected from each donor into heparinised tubes. Naive, central memory, regulatory and stem cell-like memory CD4+ T cells were sorted on a BD FACSAria II using a panel including CD45RO, CCR7, CD25, CD127, CD95 and CD27. All sorted populations exceeded 95% purity. PBMCs were isolated right away by Lymphoprep density gradient centrifugation and were stained directly, without culture. To minimize batch effects, samples were stained and sorted in pairs, one healthy donor with one patient per experiment. This specimen belongs to a study of beta chain features in type 1 diabetes (dated by TCRdb to between 2018 and 2020). General notes on the study: Patients and healthy donors did not differ in mean age, gender distribution, total cell number or subset yield. A total of 100 million to 140 million sorted cells were examined across all samples, and the number of cells per subset was strongly correlated with RNA yield. In the study, recently diagnosed type 1 diabetes patients and matched healthy donors were compared on the TCRB repertoires of their sorted circulating CD4+ T cell subsets. Regulatory and stem cell-like memory subsets were isolated from only 8 patients and about eight healthy donors, whereas naive and central memory subsets came from all 28 donors. Here is what the overall study found, with its caveats: Type 1 diabetes patients showed a moderate but significant shortening of TCRB CDR3 length in all four CD4+ subsets. Naive, central memory and regulatory TCRB repertoires appeared more similar among patients than among healthy donors. Because cDNA was sequenced instead of genomic DNA, highly expressing activated cells could be over-represented, though the groups showed no difference in activation or CD3 levels. PCR might favor shorter templates, but patient and control samples were amplified and corrected together, so any skew would affect both groups equally. Because small numbers of individuals were included in the HLA sub-analyses, any influence of HLA type on TCRB rearrangement was left unresolved. At VDJ recombination sites, type 1 diabetes patients had fewer insertions and more deleted nucleotides, which implies abnormalities in thymic rearrangement.

The germline V gene supplies CDR1 SGHRS and CDR2 YFSETQ. The cysteine opens and the phenylalanine closes a CDR3 of 18 amino acids. Here the CDR3 DNA is all that survives: 54 bases in frame from base 1. Germline trimming: 3 bases from V, 0 bases from J; junction bases outside gene matches: 11. The chain uses TRBV5-1 and TRBJ2-3, and 9 junction bases match TRBD2. The material sequenced was central memory CD4+ T cells from blood. This TCR came from a man in his thirties or forties with type 1 diabetes. The bases read TGCGCCAGCAGCTCTTACACTGGACTAGCGCAAAGCACAGATACGCAGTATTTT. Protein translation: CASSSYTGLAQSTDTQYF.